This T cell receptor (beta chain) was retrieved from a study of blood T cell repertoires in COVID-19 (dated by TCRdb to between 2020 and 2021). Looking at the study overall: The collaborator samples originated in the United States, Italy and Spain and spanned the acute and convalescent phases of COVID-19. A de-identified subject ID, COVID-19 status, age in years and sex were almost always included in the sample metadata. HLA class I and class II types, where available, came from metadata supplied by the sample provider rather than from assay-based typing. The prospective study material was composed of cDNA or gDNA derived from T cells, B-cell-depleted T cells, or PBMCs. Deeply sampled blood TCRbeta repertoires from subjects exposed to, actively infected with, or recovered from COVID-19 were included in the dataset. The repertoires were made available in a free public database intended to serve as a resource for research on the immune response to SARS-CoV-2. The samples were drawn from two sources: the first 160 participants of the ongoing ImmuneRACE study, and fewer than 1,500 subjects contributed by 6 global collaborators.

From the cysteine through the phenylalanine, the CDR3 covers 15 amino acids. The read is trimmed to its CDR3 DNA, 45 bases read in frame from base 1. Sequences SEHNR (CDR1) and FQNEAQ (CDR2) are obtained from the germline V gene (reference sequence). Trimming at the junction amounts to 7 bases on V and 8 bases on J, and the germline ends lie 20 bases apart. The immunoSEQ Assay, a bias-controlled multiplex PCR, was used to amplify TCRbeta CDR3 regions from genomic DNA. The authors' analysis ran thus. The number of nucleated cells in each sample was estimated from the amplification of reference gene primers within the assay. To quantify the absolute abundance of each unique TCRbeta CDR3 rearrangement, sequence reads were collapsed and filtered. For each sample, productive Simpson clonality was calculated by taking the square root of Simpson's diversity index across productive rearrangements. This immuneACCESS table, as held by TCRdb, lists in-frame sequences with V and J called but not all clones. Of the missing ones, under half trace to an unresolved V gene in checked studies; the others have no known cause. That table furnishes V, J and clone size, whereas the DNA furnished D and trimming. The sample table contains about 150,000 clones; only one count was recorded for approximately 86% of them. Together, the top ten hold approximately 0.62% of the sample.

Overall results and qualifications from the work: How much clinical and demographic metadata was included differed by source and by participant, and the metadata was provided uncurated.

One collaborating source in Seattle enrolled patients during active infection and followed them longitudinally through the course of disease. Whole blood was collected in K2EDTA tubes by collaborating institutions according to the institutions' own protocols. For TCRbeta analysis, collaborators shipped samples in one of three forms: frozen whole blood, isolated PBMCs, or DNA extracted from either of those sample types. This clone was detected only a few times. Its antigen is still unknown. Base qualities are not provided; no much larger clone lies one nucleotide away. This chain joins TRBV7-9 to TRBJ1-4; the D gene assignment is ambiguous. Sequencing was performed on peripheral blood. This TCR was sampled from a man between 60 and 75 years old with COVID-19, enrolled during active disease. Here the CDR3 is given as CASNPSPGRGEKLFF. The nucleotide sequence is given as TGTGCCAGCAACCCGAGTCCCGGGCGAGGGGAAAAACTGTTTTTT.